This TCR beta chain was sequenced in a study of a mutant IDH1 vaccine in newly diagnosed glioma. General study findings and limits: Under 95% of patients showed vaccine-induced immune responses across multiple MHC alleles.

With respect to this clone: Its target is not known.

Libraries were prepared by immunoSEQ multiplex PCR; TCRdb keeps only in-frame clonotypes and omits some of them. The sample holds around 44,000 clones, roughly 84% seen once. The time point is: week 35, safety follow-up. Each dose of the vaccine consisted of 300 ug of mutant IDH1 20-mer peptide, with topical imiquimod. This receptor was taken from a man aged 40-49 years with glioma. The source was PBMCs, collected from a glioma patient whose treatment included an IDH1 peptide vaccine.

CDR3 bases: TGTGCCAGCAGCTTAGAAGGGGAGTCCATACATGGCTACACCTTC. It specifies CASSLEGESIHGYTF. The V and J genes are TRBV11-1 and TRBJ1-2; D may be TRBD1 (5 bases). CDR1 and CDR2 from the germline V gene are SGHAT and FQDESV (reference sequence). The CDR3 is 15 amino acids. Trimming removed 1 base from V and 6 bases from J, with 15 bases in between.